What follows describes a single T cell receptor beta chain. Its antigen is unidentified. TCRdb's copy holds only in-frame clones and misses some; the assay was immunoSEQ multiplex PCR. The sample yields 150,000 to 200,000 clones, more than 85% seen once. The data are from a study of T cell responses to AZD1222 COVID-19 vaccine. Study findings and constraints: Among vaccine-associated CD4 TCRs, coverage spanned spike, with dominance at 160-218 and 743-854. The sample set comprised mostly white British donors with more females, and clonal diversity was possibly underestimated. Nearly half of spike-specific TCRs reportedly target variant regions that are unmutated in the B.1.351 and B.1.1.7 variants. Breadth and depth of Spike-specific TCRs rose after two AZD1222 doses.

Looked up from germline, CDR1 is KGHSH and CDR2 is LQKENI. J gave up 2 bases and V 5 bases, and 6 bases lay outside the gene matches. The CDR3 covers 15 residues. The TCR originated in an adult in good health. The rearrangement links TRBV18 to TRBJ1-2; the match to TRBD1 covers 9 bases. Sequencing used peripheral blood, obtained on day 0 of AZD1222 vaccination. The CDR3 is CASSEGQGRNYGYTF. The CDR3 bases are TGTGCCAGCTCAGAGGGACAGGGAAGGAACTATGGCTACACCTTC. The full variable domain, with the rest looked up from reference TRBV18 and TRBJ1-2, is NAGVMQNPRHLVRRRGQEARLRCSPMKGHSHVYWYRQLPEEGLKFMVYLQKENIIDESGMPKERFSAEFPKEGPSILRIQQVVRGDSAAYFCASSEGQGRNYGYTFGSGTRLTVV.